These 25 T cell receptor beta chains were sequenced from one sample in a study of T-cell reconstitution after alpha-beta-depleted transplantation in children. Unique molecular identifiers were incorporated when the TCRbeta library was constructed. TCRdb analysed the PCR reads with MiXCR anew, one entry per CDR3 protein. The sample has roughly 120,000 distinct CDR3 sequences; about a tenth are singletons. The material sequenced was PBMCs from the stem cell graft donor, taken from the stem cell graft. These receptors originate from a human donor who donated a stem cell graft to a child with acute lymphoblastic leukemia.

This clonotype was detected a few times. The V gene is TRBV6-1, the J gene TRBJ1-4; no firm D call. The CDR3 has 15 amino acids. CDR1 MNHNS and CDR2 SASEGT come from the germline V gene. V was cut by 3 bases and J by 5 bases, with 13 bases left in between. CDR3 DNA sequence: TGTGCCAGCAGTGACCGACACCTTAGAAATGAAAAACTGTTTTTT. It is translated as CASSDRHLRNEKLFF.

This clonotype was detected many times. This chain links TRBV20-1 with TRBJ2-7; no clear D gene. The V end lost 6 bases, the J end lost 5 bases, and 11 bases lay between the germline ends. CDR1 and CDR2 (germline): DFQATT, SNEGSKA (reference sequence). The CDR3 runs 11 residues. The DNA of the CDR3 is TGCAGTGCCAAGCCGGCCCACGAGCAGTACTTC. Protein sequence: CSAKPAHEQYF.

The sample holds many counts of this clonotype. The chain couples TRBV18 to TRBJ1-3; D remains ambiguous. The CDR3 spans 14 residues. Germline V gene data show CDR1 as KGHSH and CDR2 as LQKENI. V was cut by 1 base and J by 2 bases, with 6 bases left in between. The CDR3 loop reads CASSPQATGNTIYF. The CDR3 region has the DNA TGTGCCAGCTCACCACAAGCAACTGGAAACACCATATATTTT.

The table lists this clonotype with many counts. J is TRBJ1-5 and V is TRBV6-5; D uncertain. Germline V CDR1 and CDR2: MNHEY, SVGAGI. CDR3 length: 13 residues. The V gene lost 10 bases and the J gene lost 4 bases, with 14 bases spanning the gap. The CDR3 here is CATQEVFNQPQHF. In nucleotides, the CDR3 is TGTGCCACCCAGGAGGTTTTTAATCAGCCCCAGCATTTT.

The table lists this clonotype with a few counts. The rearrangement uses TRBV29-1 and TRBJ1-2; D remains ambiguous. The germline V gene encodes CDR1 SQVTM and CDR2 ANQGSEA. V was pared by 4 bases and J by 8 bases, with 5 bases between. The CDR3 totals 9 residues. CDR3 region: CSVGTGYTF. The DNA for the CDR3 is TGCAGCGTTGGGACGGGCTACACCTTC.

This clonotype was found many times. V gene TRBV7-9 combines with J gene TRBJ1-2, with a weak D call TRBD1 (5 bases). The V gene lost 3 bases and the J gene lost 0 bases, with 14 bases spanning the gap. Germline values: CDR1 SEHNR, CDR2 FQNEAQ (reference sequence). CDR3 length equals 16 residues. CDR3 sequence: CASSFGGTEANYGYTF. CDR3 sequence (DNA): TGTGCCAGCAGCTTCGGTGGGACTGAAGCTAACTATGGCTACACCTTC.

This clonotype was seen repeatedly, ten times or more. The chain couples TRBV4-3 to TRBJ1-3; the D gene is possibly TRBD1 (5 bases). The CDR3 consists of 14 residues. Germline CDR1 is LGHNA and CDR2 is YSLEER. Trimming stripped 4 bases from V and 3 bases from J, with 10 bases between. Here the CDR3 reads CASSPDIVGNTIYF. Written as DNA, the CDR3 is TGCGCCAGCAGCCCGGACATCGTTGGAAACACCATATATTTT.

Ten or more counts support this clonotype. The chain uses TRBV5-1 and TRBJ2-1; D not certain. Looked up from germline, CDR1 is SGHRS and CDR2 is YFSETQ. This CDR3 is built from 15 residues. Trimming left V 4 bases short and J 6 bases short, with 17 bases between. Written as DNA, the CDR3 is TGCGCCAGCAGCCCTCACATCCCGTGGAGCAATGAGCAGTTCTTC. Translated: CASSPHIPWSNEQFF.

With respect to this clonotype: A much larger clone differs from this one at a single base, so this may be a read error. CDR3 loop: CAISLAGGAIRGYTF. DNA of the CDR3: TGTGCCATCAGCTTGGCGGGTGGAGCTATAAGGGGCTACACCTTC. The chain employs TRBV5-6 and TRBJ1-2, with D uncertain. The CDR3 is 15 residues long. Germline lookup yields CDR1 SGHDT and CDR2 YYEEEE.

This clonotype was seen many times. The gene calls are TRBV5-1 and TRBJ2-1; 10 bases align to TRBD1. The CDR3 is made up of 14 amino acids. Germline loops: CDR1 SGHRS, CDR2 YFSETQ. V trimming: 4 bases; J trimming: 8 bases; junction bases outside the gene matches: 6. The CDR3, as DNA: TGCGCCAGCAGCGAGCGACAGGGGGCATATGAGCAGTTCTTC. Translating it yields CASSERQGAYEQFF.

The table lists this clonotype with many counts. The rearrangement links TRBV7-9 to TRBJ1-4; D gene ambiguous. Between the trimmed V and J ends, which lost 6 bases and 8 bases, there was a span of 19 bases. This CDR3 has 15 residues. CDR1 and CDR2 from the germline V gene are SEHNR and FQNEAQ (reference sequence). The CDR3 reads CASSRREGRLEKLFF. The CDR3 DNA sequence: TGTGCCAGCAGTCGACGGGAAGGGAGACTCGAAAAACTGTTTTTT.

This clonotype was detected many times. This chain connects TRBV7-9 to TRBJ1-2; TRBD1 agrees at 11 bases. Per germline, CDR1 SEHNR and CDR2 FQNEAQ (reference sequence). V trimming: 3 bases; J trimming: 8 bases; junction bases outside the gene matches: 8. CDR3 length: 15 residues. This CDR3 reads CASSFPDRGRWGYTF. The CDR3 bases are TGTGCCAGCAGCTTCCCGGACAGGGGGCGCTGGGGCTACACCTTC.

This clonotype was observed at least ten times. This chain connects TRBV14 to TRBJ2-7, with D tentatively TRBD1 or TRBD2 (5 bases each). The germline CDR1 and CDR2 sequences are SGHDN and FVKESK. V dropped 2 bases and J dropped 0 bases, with 14 bases sitting between them. The CDR3 is made up of 16 amino acids. The CDR3 protein is CASSQWGGLSSYEQYF. The CDR3 coding sequence is TGTGCCAGCAGCCAATGGGGCGGGCTGAGCTCCTACGAGCAGTACTTC.

This clonotype was counted ten times or more. V and J are TRBV7-2 and TRBJ2-2; D is undetermined. CDR3 size: 12 residues. Germline-derived CDR1 and CDR2 are SGHTA and FQGNSA. The V gene lost 5 bases and the J gene lost 4 bases, with 5 bases spanning the gap. CDR3 in amino acids: CASSPSTGELFF. The CDR3 DNA follows: TGTGCCAGCAGCCCCTCCACCGGGGAGCTGTTTTTT.

This clonotype was picked up many times. The rearrangement joins TRBV20-1 to TRBJ2-2; 13 bases map to TRBD2. Trimming removed 6 bases from V and 1 base from J; junction bases left unmatched: 2. The germline CDR1 and CDR2 sequences are DFQATT and SNEGSKA (reference sequence). The CDR3 has 15 amino acids. The CDR3 sequence is CSAGLAGLNTGELFF. The CDR3 coding sequence is TGCAGTGCGGGACTAGCGGGGCTGAACACCGGGGAGCTGTTTTTT.

At least ten counts were recorded for this clonotype. V and J are TRBV5-1 and TRBJ2-5; D assignment may be TRBD1 or TRBD2 (5 bases each). Germline V gene lookup returns CDR1 SGHRS and CDR2 YFSETQ. This CDR3 has 15 residues. Trimming took off 1 base at V and 4 bases at J, with 14 bases between the two ends. CDR3 nucleotides: TGCGCCAGCAGCTTGAGTGAAGAGGGGCGAGAGACCCAGTACTTC. Amino acids: CASSLSEEGRETQYF. The whole variable domain, remainder taken from reference TRBV5-1 and TRBJ2-5, is KAGVTQTPRYLIKTRGQQVTLSCSPISGHRSVSWYQQTPGQGLQFLFEYFSETQRNKGNFPGRFSGRQFSNSRSEMNVSTLELGDSALYLCASSLSEEGRETQYFGPGTRLLVL.

This clonotype came up many times. The chain couples TRBV9 to TRBJ2-7; D ambiguous. With 0 bases removed from V and 0 bases from J, the gap between germline ends came to 7 bases. The CDR3 contains 14 residues. Germline V gene sequence: CDR1 SGDLS, CDR2 YYNGEE. CDR3 DNA sequence: TGTGCCAGCAGCGTAGGAACCCTCTCCTACGAGCAGTACTTC. Translation: CASSVGTLSYEQYF. The full variable domain, completed using reference TRBV9 and TRBJ2-7, is DSGVTQTPKHLITATGQRVTLRCSPRSGDLSVYWYQQSLDQGLQFLIQYYNGEERAKGNILERFSAQQFPDLHSELNLSSLELGDSALYFCASSVGTLSYEQYFGPGTRLTVT.

This clonotype was picked up many times. The V gene is TRBV6-5, the J gene TRBJ2-3, with TRBD2 as a possible D gene (5 bases). The V end lost 2 bases, the J end lost 0 bases, and 9 bases lay between the germline ends. This CDR3 is built from 15 residues. Germline V gene lookup returns CDR1 MNHEY and CDR2 SVGAGI. This chain's CDR3 is CASSYPWTSTDTQYF. In DNA, the CDR3 is TGTGCCAGCAGTTACCCCTGGACTAGCACAGATACGCAGTATTTT.

In the case of this clonotype: A much larger clone sits a single nucleotide away, making a read error possible. The chain couples TRBV7-9 to TRBJ2-1; 7 bases line up with TRBD1. The CDR3 has 11 amino acids. The junction had 3 bases not matched to a gene; V was cut back by 1 base and J by 15 bases. The germline V gene has CDR1 SEHNR and CDR2 FQNEAQ (reference sequence). CDR3 bases: TGTGCCAGCAGCTTAGGGGACAGATGGTTCTTC. This translates into CASSLGDRWFF.

This clonotype was recorded at least ten times. This chain joins TRBV27 and TRBJ2-2, with D maybe TRBD1 (8 bases). Germline assignment: CDR1 MNHEY and CDR2 SMNVEV (reference sequence). The length of the CDR3 is 16 residues. V lost 6 bases to trimming and J lost 2 bases, with 16 bases between them. The CDR3 DNA reads TGTGCCAGCAGACAGGGGGGGCTAGCCAACACCGGGGAGCTGTTTTTT. Translating it yields CASRQGGLANTGELFF.

About this clonotype itself: At one end, the junction sequence differs from germline, possibly due to a read error. This chain uses TRBV4-1 with TRBJ2-6; D is possibly TRBD1 (7 bases). CDR3 length equals 16 residues. Germline loops: CDR1 MGHRA, CDR2 YSYEKL. The CDR3 region is CASSPAEGAGATVLTF. DNA of the CDR3: TGCGCCAGCAGCCCGGCGGAGGGGGCCGGGGCCACCGTCCTGACTTTC.

The CDR3 nucleotides read TGTGCCTGGGAAGGGGTTTCGAGGACCCAGTACTTC. It specifies CAWEGVSRTQYF. This chain links TRBV30 with TRBJ2-5; tentative D call: TRBD1 (5 bases). The V and J ends lost 5 bases and 7 bases respectively, with 14 bases between them. Germline CDR1 GTSNPN, CDR2 SVGIG (reference sequence). This CDR3 contains 12 residues. The full variable domain, in which reference TRBV30 and TRBJ2-5 provide the parts outside the CDR3, is SQTIHQWPATLVQPVGSPLSLECTVEGTSNPNLYWYRQAAGRGLQLLFYSVGIGQISSEVPQNLSASRPQDRQFILSSKKLLLSDSGFYLCAWEGVSRTQYFGPGTRLLVL.

The count of this clonotype is one. This sequence joins TRBV9 and TRBJ2-1; 8 bases match TRBD1. CDR3 size: 15 residues. V gave up 0 bases and J gave up 7 bases; unmatched junction bases: 6. Germline V lookup: CDR1 SGDLS, CDR2 YYNGEE. CDR3 amino acids: CASSVGQGASNEQFF. In DNA form, the CDR3 reads TGTGCCAGCAGCGTAGGCCAGGGGGCTAGTAATGAGCAGTTCTTC.

This clonotype was picked up many times. The chain combines TRBV29-1 with TRBJ2-7; 8 nucleotides align to TRBD1. This CDR3 is built from 12 residues. Trimming removed 3 bases from V and 5 bases from J; junction bases left unmatched: 3. Germline values: CDR1 SQVTM, CDR2 ANQGSEA. The CDR3 region is CSVESDRDEQYF. The CDR3 DNA reads TGCAGCGTTGAGTCGGACAGGGACGAGCAGTACTTC.

This clonotype was observed at least ten times. The V call is TRBV5-6, the J call TRBJ2-5, with unresolved D. Germline CDR1 SGHDT, CDR2 YYEEEE. This CDR3 is 13 amino acids long. V lost 0 bases and J 3 bases, leaving 6 bases between the germline ends. The CDR3 region is CASSLEEKETQYF. CDR3 coding DNA: TGTGCCAGCAGCTTGGAGGAAAAAGAGACCCAGTACTTC.